This TCR beta chain was identified during a study of blood T cell repertoires in COVID-19. Study as a whole: Samples of COVID-19 (acute and convalescent) were obtained from the United States, Italy and Spain. T cells, B-cell-depleted T cells, or PBMCs supplied cDNA or gDNA.

This clone appeared a single time. Per the original methods: Cell counts per sample came from amplifying reference gene primers. Sequencing was performed with immunoSEQ multiplex PCR; in TCRdb, only in-frame clones are kept and a portion is missing. The V and J calls and the clone size are those of that table, but D and trimming were determined from the DNA. The data contain almost 300,000 clones, about nine tenths of them singletons. This CDR3 region has 12 residues. Germline V gives CDR1 MDHEN, CDR2 SYDVKM. V lost 4 bases to trimming and J lost 7 bases, with 10 bases between them. Enrollment of patients from Seattle took place during active infection, with longitudinal follow-up.

The gene calls are TRBV28 and TRBJ2-5; D is unclear. Source material: peripheral blood. The clonotype was recovered from a woman in her 30s with COVID-19, enrolled during active disease. The CDR3 loop reads CASSSRVATQYF. DNA of the CDR3: TGTGCCAGCAGTTCCCGGGTGGCGACCCAGTACTTC. The complete variable domain, with remaining parts taken from reference TRBV28 and TRBJ2-5, reads DVKVTQSSRYLVKRTGEKVFLECVQDMDHENMFWYRQDPGLGLRLIYFSYDVKMKEKGDIPEGYSVSREKKERFSLILESASTNQTSMYLCASSSRVATQYFGPGTRLLVL.